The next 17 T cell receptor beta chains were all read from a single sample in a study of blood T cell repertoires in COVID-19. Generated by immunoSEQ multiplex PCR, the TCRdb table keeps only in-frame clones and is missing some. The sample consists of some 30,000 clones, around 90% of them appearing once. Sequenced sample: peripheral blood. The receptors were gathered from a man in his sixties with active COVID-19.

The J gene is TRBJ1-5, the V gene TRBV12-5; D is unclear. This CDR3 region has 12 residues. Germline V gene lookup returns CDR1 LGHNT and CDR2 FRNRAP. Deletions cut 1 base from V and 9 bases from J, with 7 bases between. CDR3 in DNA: TGTGCTAGTGGTTTGGCCCCGTCGCCCCAGCATTTT. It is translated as CASGLAPSPQHF.

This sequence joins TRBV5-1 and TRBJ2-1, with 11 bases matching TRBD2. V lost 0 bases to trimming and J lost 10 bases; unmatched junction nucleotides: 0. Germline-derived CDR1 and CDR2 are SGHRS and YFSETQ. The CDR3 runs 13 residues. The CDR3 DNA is TGCGCCAGCAGCTTGGGACTAGCGGGAGAGCAGTTCTTC. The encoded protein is CASSLGLAGEQFF.

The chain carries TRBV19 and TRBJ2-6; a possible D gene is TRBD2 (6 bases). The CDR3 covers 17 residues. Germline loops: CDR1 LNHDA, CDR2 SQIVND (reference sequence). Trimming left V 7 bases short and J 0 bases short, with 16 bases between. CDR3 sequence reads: CASTETRPSSGANVLTF. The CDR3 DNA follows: TGTGCCAGTACCGAGACTAGACCCAGCTCTGGGGCCAACGTCCTGACTTTC. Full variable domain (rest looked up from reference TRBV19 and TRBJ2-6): DGGITQSPKYLFRKEGQNVTLSCEQNLNHDAMYWYRQDPGQGLRLIYYSQIVNDFQKGDIAEGYSVSREKKESFPLTVTSAQKNPTAFYLCASTETRPSSGANVLTFGAGSRLTVL.

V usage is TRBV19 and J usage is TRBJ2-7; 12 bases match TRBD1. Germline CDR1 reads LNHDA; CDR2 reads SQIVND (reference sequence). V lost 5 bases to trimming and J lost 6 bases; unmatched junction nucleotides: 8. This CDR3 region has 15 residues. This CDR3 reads CASSPRGTGGGEQYF. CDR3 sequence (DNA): TGTGCCAGTAGTCCTCGGGGGACAGGGGGCGGCGAGCAGTACTTC. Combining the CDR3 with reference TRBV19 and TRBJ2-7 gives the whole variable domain DGGITQSPKYLFRKEGQNVTLSCEQNLNHDAMYWYRQDPGQGLRLIYYSQIVNDFQKGDIAEGYSVSREKKESFPLTVTSAQKNPTAFYLCASSPRGTGGGEQYFGPGTRLTVT.

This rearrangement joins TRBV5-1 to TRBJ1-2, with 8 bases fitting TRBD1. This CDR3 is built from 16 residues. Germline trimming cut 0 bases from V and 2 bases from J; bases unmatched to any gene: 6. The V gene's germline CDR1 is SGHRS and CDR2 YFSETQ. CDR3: CASSLGDRLINYGYTF. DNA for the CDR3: TGCGCCAGCAGCTTGGGGGACAGGCTTATAAACTATGGCTACACCTTC.

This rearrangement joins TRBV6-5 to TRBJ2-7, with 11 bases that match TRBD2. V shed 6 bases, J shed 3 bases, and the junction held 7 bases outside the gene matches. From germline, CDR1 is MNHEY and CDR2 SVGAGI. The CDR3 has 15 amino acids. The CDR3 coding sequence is TGTGCCAGCAGGCCGACTAGCGGGGTAGTCTACGAGCAGTACTTC. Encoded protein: CASRPTSGVVYEQYF.

CDR3 in amino acids: CASSQVAGRAEAFF. The CDR3 nucleotides read TGTGCCAGCAGCCAAGTCGCAGGTCGAGCTGAAGCTTTCTTT. V gene TRBV3-1 (or the pseudogene TRBV3-2) combines with J gene TRBJ1-1; no clear D. The germline V gene encodes CDR1 LGHDT and CDR2 YNNKEL (reference sequence). Trimming left V 1 base short and J 6 bases short, with 12 bases between. The CDR3 is 14 amino acids.

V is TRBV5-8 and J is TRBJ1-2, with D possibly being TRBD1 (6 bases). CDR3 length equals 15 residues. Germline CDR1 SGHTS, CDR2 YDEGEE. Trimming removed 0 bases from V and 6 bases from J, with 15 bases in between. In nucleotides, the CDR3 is TGTGCCAGCAGCTTGGCCTTCCGCCCAGGGGATGGCTACACCTTC. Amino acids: CASSLAFRPGDGYTF.

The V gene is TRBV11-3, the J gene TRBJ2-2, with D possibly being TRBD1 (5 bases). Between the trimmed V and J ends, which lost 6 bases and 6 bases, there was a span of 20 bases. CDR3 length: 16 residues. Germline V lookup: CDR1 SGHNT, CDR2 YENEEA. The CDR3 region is CASSYAGAPGAGELFF. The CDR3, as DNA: TGTGCCAGCAGTTATGCTGGGGCCCCTGGGGCCGGGGAGCTGTTTTTT.

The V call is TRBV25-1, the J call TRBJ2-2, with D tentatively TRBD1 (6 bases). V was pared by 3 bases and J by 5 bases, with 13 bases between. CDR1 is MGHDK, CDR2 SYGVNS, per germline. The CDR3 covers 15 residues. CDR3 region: CASSEGTKETGELFF. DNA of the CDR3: TGTGCCAGCAGTGAGGGGACAAAAGAAACCGGGGAGCTGTTTTTT.

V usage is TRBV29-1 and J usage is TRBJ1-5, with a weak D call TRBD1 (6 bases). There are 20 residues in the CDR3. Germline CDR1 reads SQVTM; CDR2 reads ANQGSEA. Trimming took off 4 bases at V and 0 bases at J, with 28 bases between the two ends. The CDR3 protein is CSVGGTNRDNGKDSNQPQHF. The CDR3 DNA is TGCAGCGTTGGGGGGACTAACCGGGACAATGGGAAAGATAGCAATCAGCCCCAGCATTTT. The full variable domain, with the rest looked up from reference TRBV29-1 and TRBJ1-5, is SAVISQKPSRDICQRGTSLTIQCQVDSQVTMMFWYRQQPGQSLTLIATANQGSEATYESGFVIDKFPISRPNLTFSTLTVSNMSPEDSSIYLCSVGGTNRDNGKDSNQPQHFGDGTRLSIL.

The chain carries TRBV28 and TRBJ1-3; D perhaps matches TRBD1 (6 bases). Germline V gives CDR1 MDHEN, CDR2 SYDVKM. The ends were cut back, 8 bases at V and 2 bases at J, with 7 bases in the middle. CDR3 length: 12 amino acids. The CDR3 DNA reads TGTGCCAGCGGACAGCCTGGAAACACCATATATTTT. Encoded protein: CASGQPGNTIYF.

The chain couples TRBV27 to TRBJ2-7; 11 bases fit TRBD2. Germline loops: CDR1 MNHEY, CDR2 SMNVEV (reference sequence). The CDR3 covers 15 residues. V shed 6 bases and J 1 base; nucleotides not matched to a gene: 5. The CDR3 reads CASRRGTSGSYEQYF. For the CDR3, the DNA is TGTGCCAGCAGGAGGGGGACTAGCGGATCCTACGAGCAGTACTTC.

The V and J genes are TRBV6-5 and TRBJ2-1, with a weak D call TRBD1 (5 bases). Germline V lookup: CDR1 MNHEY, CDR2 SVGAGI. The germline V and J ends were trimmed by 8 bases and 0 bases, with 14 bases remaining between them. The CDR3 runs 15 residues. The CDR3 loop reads CASGLGDSSYNEQFF. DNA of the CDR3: TGTGCCAGCGGTCTTGGAGACAGCTCCTACAATGAGCAGTTCTTC.

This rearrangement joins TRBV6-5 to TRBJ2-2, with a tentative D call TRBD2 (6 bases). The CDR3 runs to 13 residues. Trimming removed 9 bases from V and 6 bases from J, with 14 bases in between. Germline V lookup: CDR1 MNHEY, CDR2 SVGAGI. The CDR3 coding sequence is TGTGCCAGACGCCCGGGGGTGCCCGGGGAGCTGTTTTTT. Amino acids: CARRPGVPGELFF.

The CDR3 bases are TGTGCCAGCAGGATTGTAGTGAACACTGAAGCTTTCTTT. It codes for CASRIVVNTEAFF. The V gene is TRBV12-3 or TRBV12-4, the J gene TRBJ1-1; unclear D gene. The length of the CDR3 is 13 residues. V was trimmed by 6 bases and J by 0 bases, leaving 8 bases between them.

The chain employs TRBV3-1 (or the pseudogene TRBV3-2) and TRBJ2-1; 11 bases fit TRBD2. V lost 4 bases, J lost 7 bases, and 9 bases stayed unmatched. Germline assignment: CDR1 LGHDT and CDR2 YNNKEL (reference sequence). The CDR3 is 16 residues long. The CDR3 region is CASSRGVLAGANEQFF. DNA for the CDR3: TGTGCCAGCAGCCGAGGTGTACTAGCGGGGGCTAATGAGCAGTTCTTC.